Each of the 10 T cell receptor beta chains below was sequenced from the same sample in a study of prognosis after radiotherapy for stage I lung cancer (dated by TCRdb to the early 2020s). These reads were obtained on an Illumina HiSeq 3000. Two rounds of multiplex PCR on genomic DNA were used to amplify the TCR beta CDR3 region. In the first PCR round, primers specific to each TRBV and TRBJ gene were used, and the primer sequences were filed in Chinese patent CN105087789A. TCRdb's own reprocessing of the public reads used fastp at Q25 and MiXCR and kept productive beta chains. Merged by CDR3 protein, the rows form single entries marked with the most common genes and DNA. The sample contains 20,000 to 25,000 distinct CDR3 sequences, 35% to 45% of them found a single time. Of the sample, under 35% is held by the ten largest clones. Specimen: PBMCs, collected before or after stereotactic body radiation therapy (not recorded which). The source of these receptors is a donor aged 50 or older with non-small cell lung cancer.

This clonotype counts as medium-sized. Germline is not matched at one junction end, which may reflect a read error. The chain joins TRBV27 to TRBJ2-3; 8 bases are shared with TRBD2. The germline CDR1 and CDR2 sequences are MNHEY and SMNVEV (reference sequence). The CDR3 consists of 14 residues. CDR3 DNA: TGTGCCAGCAGTTCCCGCGGTAGCGGGGACACGCGGTATTTT. It encodes CASSSRGSGDTRYF.

This clonotype showed up many times. The chain is built from TRBV12-5 and TRBJ2-5; no clear D. Germline CDR1 and CDR2: LGHNT and FRNRAP. The CDR3 extends over 14 amino acids. Trimming took off 1 base at V and 1 base at J, with 7 bases between the two ends. DNA for the CDR3: TGTGCTAGTGGTTTGGGCGGTTCCCAAGAGACCCAGTACTTC. Translating it yields CASGLGGSQETQYF.

This clonotype occurred many times. The V and J genes are TRBV15 and TRBJ1-2; the D gene is possibly TRBD1 (6 bases). The CDR3 is 18 amino acids. The ends were cut back, 0 bases at V and 5 bases at J, with 22 bases in the middle. Germline assignment: CDR1 LNHNV and CDR2 YYDKDF (reference sequence). This CDR3 is CATSRDKSGTGSFYGYTF. The DNA of the CDR3 is TGTGCCACCAGCAGAGATAAGAGCGGAACAGGGAGCTTTTATGGCTACACCTTC.

This clonotype was seen ten or more times. This rearrangement joins TRBV4-1 to TRBJ1-4; D unresolved. The CDR3 is 14 residues long. CDR1 and CDR2 from the germline V gene are MGHRA and YSYEKL. V was trimmed by 2 bases and J by 4 bases, leaving 8 bases between them. In DNA, the CDR3 is TGCGCCAGCAGCCAACGGCAGCTTAATGAAAAACTGTTTTTT. Encoded protein: CASSQRQLNEKLFF.

At least ten counts were recorded for this clonotype. The gene calls are TRBV5-6 and TRBJ1-4, with 7 positions matching TRBD1. With 3 bases clipped from V and 7 bases from J, the junction kept 9 bases outside the gene matches. The CDR3 runs to 15 residues. Germline CDR1 and CDR2: SGHDT and YYEEEE. This CDR3 is CASSSLTGSFEKLFF. The CDR3 coding sequence is TGTGCCAGCAGCTCTCTGACAGGGAGTTTTGAAAAACTGTTTTTT. Complete variable domain (other parts from reference TRBV5-6 and TRBJ1-4): DAGVTQSPTHLIKTRGQQVTLRCSPKSGHDTVSWYQQALGQGPQFIFQYYEEEERQRGNFPDRFSGHQFPNYSSELNVNALLLGDSALYLCASSSLTGSFEKLFFGSGTQLSVL.

The sample holds many counts of this clonotype. The V call is TRBV19, the J call TRBJ1-1; TRBD1 aligns across 7 bases. With 6 bases clipped from V and 5 bases from J, the junction kept 6 bases outside the gene matches. The germline V gene encodes CDR1 LNHDA and CDR2 SQIVND (reference sequence). CDR3 length equals 13 residues. DNA of the CDR3: TGTGCCAGTAGGAAGACAGGGTTAACTGAAGCTTTCTTT. Its protein product is CASRKTGLTEAFF. Variable domain in full (rest from reference TRBV19 and TRBJ1-1): DGGITQSPKYLFRKEGQNVTLSCEQNLNHDAMYWYRQDPGQGLRLIYYSQIVNDFQKGDIAEGYSVSREKKESFPLTVTSAQKNPTAFYLCASRKTGLTEAFFGQGTRLTVV.

This clonotype was found many times. The chain employs TRBV27 and TRBJ1-1; D unresolved. The ends were cut back, 0 bases at V and 0 bases at J, with 8 bases in the middle. The CDR3 totals 15 residues. Looked up from germline, CDR1 is MNHEY and CDR2 is SMNVEV (reference sequence). CDR3 coding DNA: TGTGCCAGCAGTTTATCGTGGCGGTTGAACACTGAAGCTTTCTTT. This encodes CASSLSWRLNTEAFF.

This clonotype has a count of ten or more. Here the CDR3 reads CASSPAVSSYEQYF. The CDR3 DNA sequence: TGTGCCAGCAGCCCCGCCGTGAGCTCCTACGAGCAGTACTTC. The genes are TRBV7-8 and TRBJ2-7, with D unresolved. This CDR3 contains 14 residues. Trimming removed 5 bases from V and 0 bases from J, with 11 bases in between. Germline V gene lookup returns CDR1 SGHVS and CDR2 FQNEAQ.

This clonotype has at least ten counts. V is TRBV20-1 and J is TRBJ2-1; 8 bases are shared with TRBD2. V lost 0 bases, J lost 8 bases, and 9 bases stayed unmatched. There are 15 residues in the CDR3. Germline values: CDR1 DFQATT, CDR2 SNEGSKA (reference sequence). The chain's CDR3 is CSARDPGLDSDEQFF. CDR3 coding DNA: TGCAGTGCTAGAGATCCGGGACTAGATAGCGATGAGCAGTTCTTC.

This clonotype was counted at least ten times. The gene calls are TRBV28 and TRBJ2-7, with 10 bases lining up with TRBD1. After removal of 4 bases from V and 5 bases from J, the junction contained 8 bases not matched to a gene. The CDR3 runs 15 residues. In germline, CDR1 is MDHEN, CDR2 SYDVKM. The CDR3 DNA reads as TGTGCCAGCAGTTCCCTGGGACAGGGGCTCGACGAGCAGTACTTC. Its translation: CASSSLGQGLDEQYF.